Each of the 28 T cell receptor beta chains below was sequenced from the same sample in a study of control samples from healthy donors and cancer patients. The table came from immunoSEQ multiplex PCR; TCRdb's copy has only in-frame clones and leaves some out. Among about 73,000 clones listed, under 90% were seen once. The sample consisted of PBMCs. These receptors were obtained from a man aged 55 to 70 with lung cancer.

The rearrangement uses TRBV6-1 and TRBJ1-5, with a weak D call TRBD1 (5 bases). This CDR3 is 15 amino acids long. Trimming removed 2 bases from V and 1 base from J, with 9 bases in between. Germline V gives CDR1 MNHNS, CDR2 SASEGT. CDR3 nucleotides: TGTGCCAGCAGTGAACGGACAACAAGCAATCAGCCCCAGCATTTT. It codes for CASSERTTSNQPQHF.

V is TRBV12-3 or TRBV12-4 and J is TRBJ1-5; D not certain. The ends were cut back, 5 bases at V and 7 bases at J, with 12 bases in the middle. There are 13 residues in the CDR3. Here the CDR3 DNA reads TGTGCCAGCAGTCCCCGGACCGAACAGCCCCAGCATTTT. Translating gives CASSPRTEQPQHF.

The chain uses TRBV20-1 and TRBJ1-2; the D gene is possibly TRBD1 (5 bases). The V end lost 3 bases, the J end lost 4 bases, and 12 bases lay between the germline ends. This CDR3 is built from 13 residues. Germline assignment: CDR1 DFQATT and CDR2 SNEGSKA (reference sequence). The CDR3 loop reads CSASSEGAYGYTF. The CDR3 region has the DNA TGCAGTGCTAGTAGTGAAGGGGCCTATGGCTACACCTTC.

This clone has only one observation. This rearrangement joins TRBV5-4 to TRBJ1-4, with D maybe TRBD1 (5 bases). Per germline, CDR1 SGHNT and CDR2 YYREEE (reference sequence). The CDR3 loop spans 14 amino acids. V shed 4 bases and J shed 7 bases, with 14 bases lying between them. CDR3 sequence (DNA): TGTGCCAGCAGCCCTCGGGACTTGAGTGAAAAACTGTTTTTT. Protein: CASSPRDLSEKLFF.

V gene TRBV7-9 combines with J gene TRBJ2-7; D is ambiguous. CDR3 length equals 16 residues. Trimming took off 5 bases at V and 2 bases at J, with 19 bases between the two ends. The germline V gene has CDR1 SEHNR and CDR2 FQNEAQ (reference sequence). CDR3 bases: TGTGCCAGCAGCCATGGTAATAGCTTTGTTACCTACGAGCAGTACGTC. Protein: CASSHGNSFVTYEQYV.

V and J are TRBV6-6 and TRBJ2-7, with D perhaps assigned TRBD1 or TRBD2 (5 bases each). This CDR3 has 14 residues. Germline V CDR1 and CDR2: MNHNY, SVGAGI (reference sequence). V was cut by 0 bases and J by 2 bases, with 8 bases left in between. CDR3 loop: CASSYSGDAYEQYF. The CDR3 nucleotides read TGTGCCAGCAGTTACTCAGGGGACGCCTACGAGCAGTACTTC.

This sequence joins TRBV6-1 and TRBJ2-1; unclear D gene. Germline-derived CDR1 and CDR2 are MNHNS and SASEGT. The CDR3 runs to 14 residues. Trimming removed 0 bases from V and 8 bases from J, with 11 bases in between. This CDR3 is CASSEAPILYEQFF. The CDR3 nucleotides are TGTGCCAGCAGTGAAGCCCCTATTCTGTATGAGCAGTTCTTC.

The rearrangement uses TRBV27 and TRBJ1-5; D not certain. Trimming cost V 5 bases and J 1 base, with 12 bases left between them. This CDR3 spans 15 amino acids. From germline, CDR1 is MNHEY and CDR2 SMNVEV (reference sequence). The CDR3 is CASSPRTASNQPQHF. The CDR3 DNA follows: TGTGCCAGCAGTCCTAGGACGGCCAGCAATCAGCCCCAGCATTTT.

In DNA, the CDR3 is TGTGCCAGCAGCCCGACTTCCGGACCCCAGCATTTT. It is translated as CASSPTSGPQHF. The V gene is TRBV7-3, the J gene TRBJ1-5, with no clear D. Looked up from germline, CDR1 is SGHTA and CDR2 is FQGTGA. The CDR3 is 12 residues long. Trimming removed 5 bases at V and 10 bases at J, with 12 bases between.

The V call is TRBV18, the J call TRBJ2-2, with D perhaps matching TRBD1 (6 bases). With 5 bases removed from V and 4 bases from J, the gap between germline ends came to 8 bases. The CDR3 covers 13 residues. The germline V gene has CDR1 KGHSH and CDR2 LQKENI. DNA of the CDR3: TGTGCCAGCTCAGAACAGGGCACCGGGGAGCTGTTTTTT. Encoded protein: CASSEQGTGELFF. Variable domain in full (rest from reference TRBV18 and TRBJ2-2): NAGVMQNPRHLVRRRGQEARLRCSPMKGHSHVYWYRQLPEEGLKFMVYLQKENIIDESGMPKERFSAEFPKEGPSILRIQQVVRGDSAAYFCASSEQGTGELFFGEGSRLTVL.

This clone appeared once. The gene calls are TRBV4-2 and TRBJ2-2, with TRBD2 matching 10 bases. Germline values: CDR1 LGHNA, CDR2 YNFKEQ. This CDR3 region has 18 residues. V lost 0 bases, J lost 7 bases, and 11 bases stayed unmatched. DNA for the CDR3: TGTGCCAGCAGCCAAGATCCCCTAGCGGGGGCCCTCGACGGGGAGCTGTTTTTT. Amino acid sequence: CASSQDPLAGALDGELFF.

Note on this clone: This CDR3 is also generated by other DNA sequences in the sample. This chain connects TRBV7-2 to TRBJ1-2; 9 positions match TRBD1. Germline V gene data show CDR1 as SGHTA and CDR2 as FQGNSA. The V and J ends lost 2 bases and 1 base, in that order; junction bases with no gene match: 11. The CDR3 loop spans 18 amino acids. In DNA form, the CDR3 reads TGTGCCAGCAGCTTACAGGGGGGGACAGGGACAAGTAACTATGGCTACACCTTC. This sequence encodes CASSLQGGTGTSNYGYTF.

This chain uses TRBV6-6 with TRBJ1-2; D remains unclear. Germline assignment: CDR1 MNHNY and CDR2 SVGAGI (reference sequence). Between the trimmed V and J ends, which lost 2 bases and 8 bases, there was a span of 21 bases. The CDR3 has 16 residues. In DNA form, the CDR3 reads TGTGCCAGCAGTTACCCTTCCGCCGACCGGGGTGGCGGCTACACCTTC. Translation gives CASSYPSADRGGGYTF.

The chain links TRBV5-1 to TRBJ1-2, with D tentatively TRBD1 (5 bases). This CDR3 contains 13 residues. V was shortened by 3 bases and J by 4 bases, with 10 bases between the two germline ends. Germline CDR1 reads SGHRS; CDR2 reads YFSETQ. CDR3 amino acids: CASSSTVTYGYTF. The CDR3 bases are TGCGCCAGCAGCTCGACAGTGACCTATGGCTACACCTTC.

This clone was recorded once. CDR3 sequence reads: CASSLDSYSGNTIYF. The CDR3 DNA reads as TGCGCCAGCAGCCTGGACAGTTACTCTGGAAACACCATATATTTT. The rearrangement links TRBV5-1 to TRBJ1-3, with D maybe TRBD1 (6 bases). This CDR3 is 15 amino acids long. In germline, CDR1 is SGHRS, CDR2 YFSETQ. Deletions cut 4 bases from V and 0 bases from J, with 11 bases between.

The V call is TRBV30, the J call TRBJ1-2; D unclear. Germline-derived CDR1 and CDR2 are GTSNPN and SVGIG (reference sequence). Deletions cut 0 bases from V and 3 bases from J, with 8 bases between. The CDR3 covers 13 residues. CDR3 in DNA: TGTGCCTGGAGTGTACAGACCCACTATGGCTACACCTTC. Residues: CAWSVQTHYGYTF.

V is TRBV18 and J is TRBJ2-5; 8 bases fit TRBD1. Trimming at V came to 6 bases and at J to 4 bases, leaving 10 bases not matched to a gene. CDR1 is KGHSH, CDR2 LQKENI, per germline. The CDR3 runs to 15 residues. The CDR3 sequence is CASSPRTGKGETQYF. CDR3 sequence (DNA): TGTGCCAGCTCCCCTAGGACAGGGAAGGGAGAGACCCAGTACTTC.

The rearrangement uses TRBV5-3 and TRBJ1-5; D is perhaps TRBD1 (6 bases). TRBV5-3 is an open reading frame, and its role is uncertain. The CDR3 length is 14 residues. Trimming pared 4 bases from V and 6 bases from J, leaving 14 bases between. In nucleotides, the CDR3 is TGTGCCAGAAGCCCTCACAGGGAGGGTCAGCCCCAGCATTTT. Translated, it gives CARSPHREGQPQHF.

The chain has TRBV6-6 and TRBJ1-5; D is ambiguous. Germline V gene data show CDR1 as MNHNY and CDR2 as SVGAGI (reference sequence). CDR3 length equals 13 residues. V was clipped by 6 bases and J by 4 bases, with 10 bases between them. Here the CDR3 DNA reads TGTGCCAGCAGCTTGCCCTGGAATCAGCCCCAGCATTTT. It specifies CASSLPWNQPQHF.

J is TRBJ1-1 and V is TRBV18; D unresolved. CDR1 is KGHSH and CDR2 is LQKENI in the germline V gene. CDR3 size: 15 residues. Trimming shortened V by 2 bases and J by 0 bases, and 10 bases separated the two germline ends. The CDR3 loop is CASSPRFGLNTEAFF. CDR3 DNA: TGTGCCAGCTCACCAAGATTTGGGCTGAACACTGAAGCTTTCTTT.

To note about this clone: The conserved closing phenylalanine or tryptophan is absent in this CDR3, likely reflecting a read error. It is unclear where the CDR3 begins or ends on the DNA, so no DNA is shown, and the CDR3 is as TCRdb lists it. The CDR3: CASSKGPLLI. The chain couples TRBV21-1 to TRBJ2-7; TRBD1 is the table's D call and was not checked against the DNA. TRBV21-1 is termed a pseudogene. The CDR3 is made up of 10 amino acids, end residues included.

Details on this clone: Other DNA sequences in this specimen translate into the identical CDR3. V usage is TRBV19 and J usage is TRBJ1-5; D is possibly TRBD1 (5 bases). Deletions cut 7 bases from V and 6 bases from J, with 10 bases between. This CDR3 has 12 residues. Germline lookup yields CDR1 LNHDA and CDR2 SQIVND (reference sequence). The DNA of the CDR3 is TGTGCCAGTACCCAGGGAGTTCAGCCCCAGCATTTT. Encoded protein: CASTQGVQPQHF.

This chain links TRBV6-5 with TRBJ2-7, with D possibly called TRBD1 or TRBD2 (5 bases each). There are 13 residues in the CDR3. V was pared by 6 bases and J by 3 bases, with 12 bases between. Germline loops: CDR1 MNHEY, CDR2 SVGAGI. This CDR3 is CASSRVGNYEQYF. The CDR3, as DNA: TGTGCCAGCAGCAGGGTCGGGAACTACGAGCAGTACTTC.

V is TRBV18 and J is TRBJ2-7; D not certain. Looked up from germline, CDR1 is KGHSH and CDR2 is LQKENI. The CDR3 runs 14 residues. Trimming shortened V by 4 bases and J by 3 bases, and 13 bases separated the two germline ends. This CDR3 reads CASSRLDGFYEQYF. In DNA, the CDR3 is TGTGCCAGCTCACGATTGGACGGGTTCTACGAGCAGTACTTC.

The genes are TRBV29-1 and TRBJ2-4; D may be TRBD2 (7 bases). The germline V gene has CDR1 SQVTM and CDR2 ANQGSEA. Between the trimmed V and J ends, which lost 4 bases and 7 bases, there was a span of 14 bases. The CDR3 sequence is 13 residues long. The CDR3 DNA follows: TGCAGCGTTGTAATAGGGGGGGTGAACATTCAGTACTTC. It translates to CSVVIGGVNIQYF.

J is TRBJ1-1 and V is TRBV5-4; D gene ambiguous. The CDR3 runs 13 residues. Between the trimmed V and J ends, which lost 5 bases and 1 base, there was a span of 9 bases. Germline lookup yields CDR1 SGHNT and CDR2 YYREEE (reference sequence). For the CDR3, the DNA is TGTGCCAGCAGTTTCCCCACGAACACTGAAGCTTTCTTT. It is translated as CASSFPTNTEAFF. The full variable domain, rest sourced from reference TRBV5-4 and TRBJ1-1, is ETGVTQSPTHLIKTRGQQVTLRCSSQSGHNTVSWYQQALGQGPQFIFQYYREEENGRGNFPPRFSGLQFPNYSSELNVNALELDDSALYLCASSFPTNTEAFFGQGTRLTVV.

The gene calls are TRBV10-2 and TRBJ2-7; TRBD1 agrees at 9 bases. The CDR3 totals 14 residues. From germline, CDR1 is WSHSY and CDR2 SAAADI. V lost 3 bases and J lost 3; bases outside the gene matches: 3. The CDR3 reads CASSEGTGNYEQYV. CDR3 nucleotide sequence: TGCGCCAGCAGTGAAGGGACAGGGAACTACGAGCAGTACGTC.

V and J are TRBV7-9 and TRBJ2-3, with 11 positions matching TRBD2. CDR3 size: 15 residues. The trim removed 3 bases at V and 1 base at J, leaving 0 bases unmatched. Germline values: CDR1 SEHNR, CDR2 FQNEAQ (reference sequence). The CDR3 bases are TGTGCCAGCAGCTTTAGCGGGGGGGGCACAGATACGCAGTATTTT. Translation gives CASSFSGGGTDTQYF.